These 21 T cell receptor beta chains came from one sample sequenced in a study of CD8 T cells in Susac syndrome. After extraction with the RNeasy kit, roughly 0.45 to 1 ug of the RNA was reverse transcribed using random hexamers. MiXCR was run by TCRdb on the immunoSEQ multiplex PCR reads, yielding one entry per CDR3 protein. There are more than 95,000 distinct CDR3 sequences in the sample; around 94% occur only once, and roughly 0.08% lies in the top ten. Material for sequencing was CD4+ T cells from PBMCs. These receptors were obtained from a human donor in good health.

V is TRBV19 and J is TRBJ2-1, with 9 bases fitting TRBD2. CDR1 is LNHDA and CDR2 is SQIVND in the germline V gene (reference sequence). This CDR3 is built from 15 residues. Unmatched junction bases numbered 12, after V lost 5 bases and J lost 10 bases. CDR3 DNA sequence: TGTGCCAGTAGTGATCTAGCGGGACCGGGCAAAGAGCAGTTCTTC. It codes for CASSDLAGPGKEQFF.

The CDR3 nucleotides are TGTGCCAGCAGTTCTACAAGTTTGAGGGCGCGGGGTAATGAAAAACTGTTTTTT. Its protein is CASSSTSLRARGNEKLFF. The genes are TRBV6-5 and TRBJ1-4; D call uncertain. Germline loops: CDR1 MNHEY, CDR2 SVGAGI. Trimming took 4 bases from V and 4 from J, leaving 22 bases between them. The length of the CDR3 is 18 residues.

This chain's CDR3 is CASSLAGRVYEQYF. DNA of the CDR3: TGTGCCAGCAGCCTGGCAGGCAGGGTCTACGAGCAGTACTTC. The chain recombines TRBV5-6 with TRBJ2-7; weak D call: TRBD1 (5 bases). V was trimmed by 4 bases and J by 3 bases, leaving 14 bases between them. The germline V gene has CDR1 SGHDT and CDR2 YYEEEE. There are 14 residues in the CDR3.

This clonotype was observed a single time. The chain combines TRBV6-5 with TRBJ2-7, with TRBD1 as a possible D gene (5 bases). The CDR3 runs to 17 residues. Trimming removed 2 bases at V and 2 bases at J, with 19 bases between. Germline V lookup: CDR1 MNHEY, CDR2 SVGAGI. The CDR3 DNA reads as TGTGCCAGCAGTTACCAAATGGACAAGCTCGTTCCCTACGAGCAGTACTTC. Translated, it gives CASSYQMDKLVPYEQYF.

This chain joins TRBV5-6 and TRBJ2-5; D possibly uses TRBD1 or TRBD2 (5 bases each). V lost 4 bases and J 2 bases, leaving 15 bases between the germline ends. Germline lookup yields CDR1 SGHDT and CDR2 YYEEEE. There are 15 residues in the CDR3. The CDR3 region has the DNA TGTGCCAGCAGCGGATGGACTGGGGGTCAAGAGACCCAGTACTTC. It is translated as CASSGWTGGQETQYF. Full variable domain (missing parts from reference TRBV5-6 and TRBJ2-5): DAGVTQSPTHLIKTRGQQVTLRCSPKSGHDTVSWYQQALGQGPQFIFQYYEEEERQRGNFPDRFSGHQFPNYSSELNVNALLLGDSALYLCASSGWTGGQETQYFGPGTRLLVL.

The chain carries TRBV7-2 and TRBJ2-3; D is possibly TRBD2 (6 bases). Germline V gives CDR1 SGHTA, CDR2 FQGNSA. Deletions cut 8 bases from V and 4 bases from J, with 13 bases between. This CDR3 region has 13 residues. The CDR3 protein is CASFLSGADTQYF. In DNA form, the CDR3 reads TGTGCCAGCTTTCTGTCGGGGGCAGATACGCAGTATTTT.

The chain links TRBV20-1 to TRBJ1-1; D is possibly TRBD1 (6 bases). Germline V gives CDR1 DFQATT, CDR2 SNEGSKA (reference sequence). With 0 bases removed from V and 1 base from J, the gap between germline ends came to 12 bases. This CDR3 region has 15 residues. This chain's CDR3 is CSARDREGGNTEAFF. In nucleotides, the CDR3 is TGCAGTGCTAGAGATCGAGAAGGGGGGAACACTGAAGCTTTCTTT.

The chain uses TRBV20-1 and TRBJ1-5; TRBD1 aligns across 7 bases. Losses at the gene ends were 5 bases for V and 6 bases for J; bases not matched to a gene: 7. This CDR3 contains 13 residues. Germline V gene lookup returns CDR1 DFQATT and CDR2 SNEGSKA (reference sequence). This CDR3 is CSAVTGRTQPQHF. CDR3 DNA: TGCAGTGCTGTGACAGGGCGGACTCAGCCCCAGCATTTT.

The rearrangement joins TRBV10-3 to TRBJ2-7; 7 bases are shared with TRBD1. Germline trimming cut 6 bases from V and 4 bases from J; bases unmatched to any gene: 12. CDR1 ENHRY and CDR2 SYGVKD come from the germline V gene. The CDR3 extends over 15 amino acids. The CDR3 sequence is CAIRSEGTAPYEQYF. The CDR3 region has the DNA TGTGCCATCAGATCCGAGGGGACAGCCCCTTACGAGCAGTACTTC.

V usage is TRBV15 and J usage is TRBJ1-1; 10 bases line up with TRBD1. The V segment lost 1 base and the J segment 7 bases; nucleotides outside the gene matches: 9. The CDR3 loop spans 16 amino acids. Germline V gene lookup returns CDR1 LNHNV and CDR2 YYDKDF (reference sequence). The CDR3 is CATSRGPGQGHVEAFF. CDR3 bases: TGTGCCACCAGCAGAGGGCCGGGACAGGGGCACGTTGAAGCTTTCTTT.

The gene calls are TRBV19 and TRBJ2-2; 11 nucleotides line up with TRBD2. This CDR3 is 19 amino acids long. Trimming took 0 bases from V and 1 from J; bases not matched to a gene: 7. Germline V gene data show CDR1 as LNHDA and CDR2 as SQIVND (reference sequence). CDR3 coding DNA: TGTGCCAGTAGTATAGATGGGCTAGCGGGAGGTCGGAACACCGGGGAGCTGTTTTTT. It codes for CASSIDGLAGGRNTGELFF.

This chain connects TRBV27 to TRBJ2-5; a weak D match, TRBD1 (5 bases). This CDR3 contains 14 residues. Deletions cut 2 bases from V and 4 bases from J, with 11 bases between. Germline V gene lookup returns CDR1 MNHEY and CDR2 SMNVEV (reference sequence). CDR3: CASSLKPQGETQYF. DNA of the CDR3: TGTGCCAGCAGTTTAAAACCTCAGGGAGAGACCCAGTACTTC.

The chain links TRBV30 to TRBJ1-2; perhaps TRBD1 as D (5 bases). Germline CDR1 GTSNPN, CDR2 SVGIG (reference sequence). The CDR3 runs to 14 residues. Trimming cost V 2 bases and J 0 bases, with 10 bases left between them. CDR3 sequence (DNA): TGTGCCTGGAGTCAGGGAGGGACTAACTATGGCTACACCTTC. This gives the protein CAWSQGGTNYGYTF.

The chain recombines TRBV7-2 with TRBJ2-1; 9 bases map to TRBD1. Germline CDR1 is SGHTA and CDR2 is FQGNSA. This CDR3 is built from 14 residues. J lost 6 bases, V lost 7 bases, and 7 bases had no gene match. The CDR3 nucleotides read TGTGCCAGCACGCGGGACAGGGTCATCAATGAGCAGTTCTTC. It codes for CASTRDRVINEQFF.

V usage is TRBV18 and J usage is TRBJ1-2, with D perhaps matching TRBD1 (5 bases). Looked up from germline, CDR1 is KGHSH and CDR2 is LQKENI. The CDR3 contains 18 residues. V lost 0 bases, J lost 2 bases, and 19 bases lay in between. CDR3 residues: CASSPPSVRAWGNYGYTF. The CDR3 DNA follows: TGTGCCAGCTCACCACCGAGCGTCAGGGCATGGGGAAACTATGGCTACACCTTC.

CDR3 protein: CATSRDQGGGTDTQYF. Here the CDR3 DNA reads TGTGCCACCAGCAGAGACCAGGGTGGGGGCACAGATACGCAGTATTTT. The chain links TRBV15 to TRBJ2-3, with a tentative D call TRBD1 (5 bases). Germline CDR1 and CDR2: LNHNV and YYDKDF (reference sequence). V shed 0 bases and J shed 1 base, with 11 bases lying between them. This CDR3 contains 16 residues.

The chain carries TRBV7-2 and TRBJ2-7; possibly TRBD2 for D (8 bases). The CDR3 covers 16 residues. Germline-derived CDR1 and CDR2 are SGHTA and FQGNSA. V lost 3 bases, J lost 4 bases, and 19 bases lay in between. As DNA, the CDR3 is TGTGCCAGCAGCTTGACAGGGACTAGTCGGAGGTACGAGCAGTACTTC. Translating gives CASSLTGTSRRYEQYF.

The chain combines TRBV19 with TRBJ2-7; no firm D call. Looked up from germline, CDR1 is LNHDA and CDR2 is SQIVND (reference sequence). Trimming took off 4 bases at V and 0 bases at J, with 7 bases between the two ends. This CDR3 spans 13 amino acids. The CDR3 here is CASSRTVSYEQYF. In DNA, the CDR3 is TGTGCCAGTAGTAGGACGGTCTCCTACGAGCAGTACTTC.

The CDR3 sequence is CSATERNSNQPQHF. CDR3 nucleotides: TGCAGTGCTACCGAAAGGAATAGCAATCAGCCCCAGCATTTT. The chain links TRBV20-1 to TRBJ1-5; no clear D gene. CDR1 is DFQATT, CDR2 SNEGSKA, per germline (reference sequence). V dropped 4 bases and J dropped 0 bases, with 10 bases sitting between them. The CDR3 runs 14 residues.

The V gene is TRBV6-6, the J gene TRBJ2-3, with 7 positions matching TRBD1. The ends lost 5 bases at V and 4 bases at J; junction bases unmatched: 12. CDR1 MNHNY and CDR2 SVGAGI come from the germline V gene (reference sequence). This CDR3 spans 16 amino acids. Written as DNA, the CDR3 is TGTGCCAGCAGTACTTCTACAGGGGCGGGTCCAGATACGCAGTATTTT. Translating gives CASSTSTGAGPDTQYF.

This rearrangement joins TRBV4-3 to TRBJ1-1; D perhaps matches TRBD1 (5 bases). Per the germline V gene, CDR1 is LGHNA and CDR2 is YSLEER. The CDR3 contains 16 residues. V lost 1 base to trimming and J lost 1 base, with 13 bases between them. The CDR3 region is CASSQVPLTGNTEAFF. The CDR3, as DNA: TGCGCCAGCAGCCAAGTCCCCCTTACAGGGAACACTGAAGCTTTCTTT.